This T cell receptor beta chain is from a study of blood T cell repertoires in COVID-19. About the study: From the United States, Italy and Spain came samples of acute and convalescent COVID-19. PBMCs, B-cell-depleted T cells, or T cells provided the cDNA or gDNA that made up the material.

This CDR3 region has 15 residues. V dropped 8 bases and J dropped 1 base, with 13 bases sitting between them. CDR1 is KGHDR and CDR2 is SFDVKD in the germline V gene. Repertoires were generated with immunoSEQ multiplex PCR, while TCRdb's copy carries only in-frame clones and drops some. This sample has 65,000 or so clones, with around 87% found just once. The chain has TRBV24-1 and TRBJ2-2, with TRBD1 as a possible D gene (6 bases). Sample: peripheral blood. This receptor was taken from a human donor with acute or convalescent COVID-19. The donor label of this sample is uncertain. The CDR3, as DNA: TGTGCCACCACCCCAGGACAGATGAACACCGGGGAGCTGTTTTTT. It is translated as CATTPGQMNTGELFF.